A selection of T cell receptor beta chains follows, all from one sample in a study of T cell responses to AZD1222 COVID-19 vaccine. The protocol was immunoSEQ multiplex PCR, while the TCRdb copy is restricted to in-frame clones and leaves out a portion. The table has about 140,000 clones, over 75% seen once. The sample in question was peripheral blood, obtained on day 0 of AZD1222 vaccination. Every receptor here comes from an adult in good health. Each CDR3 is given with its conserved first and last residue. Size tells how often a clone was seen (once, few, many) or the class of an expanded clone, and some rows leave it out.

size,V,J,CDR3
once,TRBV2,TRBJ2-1,CASSGTTGAYNEQFF
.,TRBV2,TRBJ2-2,CASSEAGESTGELFF
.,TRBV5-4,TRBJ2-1,CASSSGLAVNEQFF
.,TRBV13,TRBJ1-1,CASSFRPNTEAFF
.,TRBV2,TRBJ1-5,CASRDTYNQPQHF
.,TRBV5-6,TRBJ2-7,CASTQLPFLEQSYEQYF
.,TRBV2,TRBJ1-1,CASIQGLAEAFF
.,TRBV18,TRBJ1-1,CASSRDLRGEAFF
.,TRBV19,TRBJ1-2,CASSIDRADGYTF
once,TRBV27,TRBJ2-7,CASSWTGVPYEQYF
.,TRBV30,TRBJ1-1,CAWSARQGGLSAEAFF
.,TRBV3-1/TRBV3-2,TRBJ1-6,CASSLKGDSPLHF
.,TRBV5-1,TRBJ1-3,CASSPGTDGNTIYF
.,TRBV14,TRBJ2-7,CASSQGPHSYEQYF
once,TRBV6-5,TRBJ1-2,CAIGGANYGYTF
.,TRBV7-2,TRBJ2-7,CASSSWDREGGEQYF
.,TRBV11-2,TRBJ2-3,CASSTGAGSGNTQYF
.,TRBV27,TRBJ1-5,CASGLNSNQPQHF
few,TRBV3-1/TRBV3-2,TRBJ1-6,CASSQEMALRGFNSPLHF
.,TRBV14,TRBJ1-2,CASSPPTGLNYGYTF
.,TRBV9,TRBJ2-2,CASSPSGGAVTGELFF
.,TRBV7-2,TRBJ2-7,CASSLVGQAYEQYF
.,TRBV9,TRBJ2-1,CASSVEGGTFMDEQFF
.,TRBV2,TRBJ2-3,CASSGEGPTDTQYF
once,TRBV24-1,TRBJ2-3,CATSDTRDRDTDTQYF
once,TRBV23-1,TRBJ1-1,CASLRVDTEAFF
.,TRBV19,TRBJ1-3,CASSSGASGNTIYF
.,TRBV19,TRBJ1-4,CASSIGDRNEKLFF
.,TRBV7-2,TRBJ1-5,CASSLLGVDSNQPQHF
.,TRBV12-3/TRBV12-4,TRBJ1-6,CASSQEHSTLHF
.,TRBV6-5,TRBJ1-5,CASSRGGAGQPQHF
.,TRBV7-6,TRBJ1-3,CASSLGQGALGNTIYF
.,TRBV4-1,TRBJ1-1,CASSQPDRGTEAFF
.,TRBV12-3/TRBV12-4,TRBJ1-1,CASSPLFIEAFF
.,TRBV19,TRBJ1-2,CASSIIRGAGYGYTF
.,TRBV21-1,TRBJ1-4,CASSLARDLTNEKLFF
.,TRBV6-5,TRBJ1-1,CASSSQGGLEAFF
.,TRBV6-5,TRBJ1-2,CASFPSRLYGYTF
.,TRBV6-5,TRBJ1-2,CASSYGGDYGYTF
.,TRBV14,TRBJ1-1,CASSQAPGAGEAFF
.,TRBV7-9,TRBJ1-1,CASRPKERVNTEAFF
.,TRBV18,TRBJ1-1,CASSPIVRTGASEAFF
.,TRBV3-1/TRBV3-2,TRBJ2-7,CASSVGLAGEQYF
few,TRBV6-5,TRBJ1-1,CASSLTGGMNTEAFF
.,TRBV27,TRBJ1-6,CASRTGTSGYNSPLHF
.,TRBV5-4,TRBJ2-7,CASSLGGQSYYEQYF
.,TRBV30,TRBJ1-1,CARDREHTEAFF
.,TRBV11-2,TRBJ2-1,CASSPKTSGFYNEQFF
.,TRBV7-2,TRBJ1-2,CASSSSQGYYGYTF
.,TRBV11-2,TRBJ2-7,CASSPQGVYEQYF
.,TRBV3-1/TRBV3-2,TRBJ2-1,CASSRSGLAGYEQFF
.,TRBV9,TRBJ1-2,CASSVPGQDHRDYGYTF
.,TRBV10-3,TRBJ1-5,CATAGTGDQPQHF
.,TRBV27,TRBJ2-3,CASRTGIGITDTQYF
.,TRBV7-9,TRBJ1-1,CASSRQSPEAFF
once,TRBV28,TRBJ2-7,CASSPPGLITSGQYF
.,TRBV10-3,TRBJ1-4,CAISEGRFNEKLFF
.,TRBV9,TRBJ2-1,CASSDFGGNEQFF
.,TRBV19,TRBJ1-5,CASSILRGENNQPQHF